One sample yielded the 8 T cell receptor beta chains listed below, sequenced in a study of OX40 agonist ivuxolimab in advanced cancers. The protocol was immunoSEQ multiplex PCR, while the TCRdb copy is restricted to in-frame clones and leaves out a portion. The sample shows some 39,000 clones, more than 75% of them seen only once. The sequencing here drew on CD4+ or CD8+ T cells sorted from blood, taken in a trial of the OX40 agonist ivuxolimab. The receptors come from an adult with an advanced solid tumor such as melanoma, head and neck, liver or kidney cancer.

The chain uses TRBV27 and TRBJ1-5; D remains unclear. Per germline, CDR1 MNHEY and CDR2 SMNVEV (reference sequence). V was cut by 3 bases and J by 3 bases, with 9 bases left in between. This CDR3 spans 14 amino acids. The CDR3 coding sequence is TGTGCCAGCAGTTTCCGGATTACCAATCAGCCCCAGCATTTT. Its translation is CASSFRITNQPQHF.

The gene calls are TRBV7-2 and TRBJ2-4; TRBD2 aligns across 15 bases. The J segment lost 14 bases and the V segment lost 4 bases, leaving 9 bases of the junction unmatched. The CDR3 has 15 amino acids. CDR1 SGHTA and CDR2 FQGNSA come from the germline V gene. The CDR3 DNA reads as TGTGCCAGCAGCTCTGACCCCGGGACTAGCGGGAGGAAGTACTTC. This gives the protein CASSSDPGTSGRKYF.

This clone was counted a single time. The rearrangement joins TRBV28 to TRBJ2-7; 11 bases map to TRBD1. The V and J ends lost 6 bases and 1 base, in that order; junction bases with no gene match: 2. The CDR3 runs 14 residues. Germline CDR1 is MDHEN and CDR2 is SYDVKM. The CDR3 bases are TGTGCCAGCAGAGGGACAGGGGGTTCCTACGAGCAGTACTTC. Translation: CASRGTGGSYEQYF.

DNA of the CDR3: TGCGCCAGCAGAGGCCGGGCTGGGGCCAACGTCCTGACTTTC. Its protein product is CASRGRAGANVLTF. V is TRBV5-1 and J is TRBJ2-6; D ambiguous. The V end was cut by 5 bases, the J end by 2 bases, with 8 bases between. The CDR3 is made up of 14 amino acids. CDR1 is SGHRS and CDR2 is YFSETQ in the germline V gene.

This clone was counted a few times. V and J are TRBV7-9 and TRBJ1-1, with D uncertain. Germline V gene sequence: CDR1 SEHNR, CDR2 FQNEAQ (reference sequence). Trimming pared 9 bases from V and 1 base from J, leaving 12 bases between. This CDR3 has 13 amino acids. Written as DNA, the CDR3 is TGTGCCAGTAAGTCAGAGGGGAACACTGAAGCTTTCTTT. Residues: CASKSEGNTEAFF.

This clone has a handful of counts. The V call is TRBV7-2, the J call TRBJ2-1; tentatively, D is TRBD2 (6 bases). V gave up 7 bases and J gave up 9 bases, with 22 bases separating them. The CDR3 consists of 15 residues. Germline values: CDR1 SGHTA, CDR2 FQGNSA. The CDR3 sequence is CASISGPGEGGEQFF. The CDR3 bases are TGTGCCAGCATCTCCGGTCCGGGAGAGGGAGGTGAGCAGTTCTTC. Full variable domain (remainder filled in from reference TRBV7-2 and TRBJ2-1): GAGVSQSPSNKVTEKGKDVELRCDPISGHTALYWYRQSLGQGLEFLIYFQGNSAPDKSGLPSDRFSAERTGGSVSTLTIQRTQQEDSAVYLCASISGPGEGGEQFFGPGTRLTVL.

V usage is TRBV11-2 and J usage is TRBJ2-1; D is undetermined. The length of the CDR3 is 13 residues. The germline V gene encodes CDR1 SGHAT and CDR2 FQNNGV. V was trimmed by 3 bases and J by 5 bases, leaving 8 bases between them. The CDR3 region has the DNA TGTGCCAGCAGCTTGACAACTAACAATGAGCAGTTCTTC. Protein product: CASSLTTNNEQFF.

V is TRBV28 and J is TRBJ1-1, with a tentative D call TRBD1 (5 bases). V lost 8 bases to trimming and J lost 1 base, with 8 bases between them. This CDR3 is 12 amino acids long. Germline lookup yields CDR1 MDHEN and CDR2 SYDVKM. CDR3 nucleotide sequence: TGTGCCAGCCGGGACCGGAACACTGAAGCTTTCTTT. Translating it yields CASRDRNTEAFF.